What follows are 19 T cell receptor beta chains derived from one specimen sequenced in a study of vaccination and CD4 T cells after COVID-19. Treatment indicated: roughly 10-day PBMC culture with coronavirus spike peptide pools or control peptides (ViraFEST assay). Antigens for these TCRs are unknown. With the Oncomine TCR Beta short-read assay, DNA from cultured CD4+ T cells was sequenced. TCRdb independently ran MiXCR on the PCR reads; one entry per CDR3 protein. The sample holds 13,000 or so distinct CDR3 sequences, around 26% seen once. Material: CD4+ T cells from blood, cultured in vitro. These receptors were collected from a human donor who had recovered from COVID-19.

This clonotype appeared a few times. CDR3 in amino acids: CSATRTGNWRNEQFF. In DNA form, the CDR3 reads TGCAGTGCCACTAGAACCGGAAACTGGAGGAATGAGCAGTTCTTC. J is TRBJ2-1 and V is TRBV20-1, with D perhaps matching TRBD2 (5 bases). CDR1 and CDR2 from the germline V gene are DFQATT and SNEGSKA (reference sequence). V lost 6 bases, J lost 7 bases, and 22 bases lay in between. The CDR3 sequence is 15 residues long.

This clonotype was observed a handful of times. The CDR3: CAWKSPGTLLNTEAFF. Here the CDR3 DNA reads TGTGCCTGGAAAAGTCCCGGGACCCTGCTGAACACTGAAGCTTTCTTT. The genes are TRBV30 and TRBJ1-1; D may be TRBD1 (5 bases). Germline CDR1 reads GTSNPN; CDR2 reads SVGIG (reference sequence). This CDR3 spans 16 amino acids. With 4 bases removed from V and 0 bases from J, the gap between germline ends came to 18 bases.

CDR3 protein: CASRSRGGQSEQFF. CDR3 DNA: TGTGCCAGCAGATCGAGGGGGGGGCAGAGTGAGCAGTTCTTC. The gene calls are TRBV12-3 or TRBV12-4 and TRBJ2-1; the D gene is possibly TRBD2 (7 bases). This CDR3 is 14 amino acids long. Trimming stripped 6 bases from V and 9 bases from J, with 18 bases between.

The chain combines TRBV15 with TRBJ2-1; the match to TRBD2 covers 10 bases. The CDR3 runs to 16 residues. J gave up 7 bases and V 3 bases, and 9 bases lay outside the gene matches. Germline lookup yields CDR1 LNHNV and CDR2 YYDKDF (reference sequence). The CDR3 sequence is CATSRDKRGGINEQFF. CDR3 DNA sequence: TGTGCCACCAGCAGGGATAAGCGGGGGGGCATAAATGAGCAGTTCTTC.

This clonotype was found a few times. CDR3 coding DNA: TGTGCCAGCAGCGCCTCGGGGGGCACCGGGGAGCTGTTTTTT. Its protein product is CASSASGGTGELFF. J is TRBJ2-2 and V is TRBV9, with 7 bases identical to TRBD2. V dropped 3 bases and J dropped 4; count of bases not matched to a gene: 3. CDR3 length: 14 residues. From germline, CDR1 is SGDLS and CDR2 YYNGEE.

This clonotype showed up just a few times. The chain combines TRBV6-1 with TRBJ1-2; tentatively, D is TRBD1 (6 bases). The germline V and J ends were trimmed by 6 bases and 4 bases, with 15 bases remaining between them. This CDR3 has 14 amino acids. Per germline, CDR1 MNHNS and CDR2 SASEGT. The CDR3 coding sequence is TGTGCCAGCAGATCGGTGGGGGGGCTCTATGGCTACACCTTC. Translating it yields CASRSVGGLYGYTF.

This clonotype was recorded a few times. The rearrangement joins TRBV27 to TRBJ1-1; D is undetermined. The germline CDR1 and CDR2 sequences are MNHEY and SMNVEV (reference sequence). The V gene lost 2 bases and the J gene lost 6 bases, with 16 bases spanning the gap. This CDR3 has 15 amino acids. CDR3: CASSLARVRAAEAFF. The CDR3, as DNA: TGTGCCAGCAGTTTAGCCCGGGTCCGGGCGGCTGAAGCTTTCTTT.

The chain couples TRBV10-1 to TRBJ1-1, with TRBD1 as a possible D gene (6 bases). The CDR3 is 13 amino acids. V lost 6 bases, J lost 11 bases, and 19 bases lay in between. CDR1 is WNHNN and CDR2 is SYGVQD in the germline V gene (reference sequence). The CDR3 DNA reads as TGCGCCAGCAGCGAACAGGGTAGGGGAAGGGCTTTCTTT. It translates to CASSEQGRGRAFF.

The chain employs TRBV5-4 and TRBJ2-7; TRBD2 matches at 13 bases. CDR3 length equals 15 residues. CDR1 is SGHNT and CDR2 is YYREEE in the germline V gene (reference sequence). Trimming at V came to 4 bases and at J to 6 bases, leaving 7 bases not matched to a gene. DNA of the CDR3: TGTGCCAGCAGCCCGTCACGACTAGCGGGGGGCGAGCAGTACTTC. This gives the protein CASSPSRLAGGEQYF.

The V and J genes are TRBV10-1 and TRBJ2-1, with 13 bases identical to TRBD2. This CDR3 is built from 18 residues. Germline-derived CDR1 and CDR2 are WNHNN and SYGVQD (reference sequence). The V segment lost 4 bases and the J segment 2 bases; nucleotides outside the gene matches: 8. In nucleotides, the CDR3 is TGCGCCAGCAGTGTCTACCCCGGACTAGCGGGGGCCTACAATGAGCAGTTCTTC. Its translation: CASSVYPGLAGAYNEQFF.

The gene calls are TRBV11-2 and TRBJ1-5; no definite D call. Trimming shortened V by 1 base and J by 11 bases, and 15 bases separated the two germline ends. Germline V gene lookup returns CDR1 SGHAT and CDR2 FQNNGV. The CDR3 totals 14 residues. The CDR3 protein is CASSLGSESEAQHF. The CDR3 nucleotides read TGTGCCAGCAGCTTAGGCAGCGAATCAGAGGCCCAGCATTTT.

This chain links TRBV6-5 with TRBJ2-5; tentatively, D is TRBD1 or TRBD2 (6 bases each). V lost 0 bases and J lost 1, with 15 bases in between. The CDR3 covers 17 residues. From germline, CDR1 is MNHEY and CDR2 SVGAGI. In DNA form, the CDR3 reads TGTGCCAGCAGTTACTCGAGGAGGGGGGCCCTCCAAGAGACCCAGTACTTC. Amino acid sequence: CASSYSRRGALQETQYF.

CDR3 sequence (DNA): TGTGCCAGCAGCGTCAGCGGGCTGGATACGCAGTATTTT. Encoded protein: CASSVSGLDTQYF. The chain carries TRBV9 and TRBJ2-3, with D perhaps TRBD2 (6 bases). Germline loops: CDR1 SGDLS, CDR2 YYNGEE. The CDR3 loop spans 13 amino acids. Trimming pared 2 bases from V and 6 bases from J, leaving 10 bases between.

This chain connects TRBV12-3 or TRBV12-4 to TRBJ1-1; 8 bases match TRBD1. J gave up 3 bases and V 4 bases, and 7 bases lay outside the gene matches. The CDR3 runs to 15 residues. CDR3 DNA sequence: TGTGCCAGCAGTTCTACGGGGACAGGTTACACTGAAGCTTTCTTT. Amino acid sequence: CASSSTGTGYTEAFF.

In DNA, the CDR3 is TGTGCCAGTACCCCCGGAGGGGGCCCCAATCAGCCCCAGCATTTT. It translates to CASTPGGGPNQPQHF. The chain joins TRBV19 to TRBJ1-5; 7 bases line up with TRBD1. From germline, CDR1 is LNHDA and CDR2 SQIVND (reference sequence). The length of the CDR3 is 15 residues. Germline trimming cut 7 bases from V and 3 bases from J; bases unmatched to any gene: 9.

By share of the sample, this clonotype is medium-sized. The rearrangement joins TRBV6-2 or TRBV6-3 to TRBJ1-1, with TRBD1 as a possible D gene (6 bases). V lost 5 bases to trimming and J lost 2 bases, with 18 bases between them. The CDR3 is 16 residues long. Germline CDR1 reads MNHEY; CDR2 reads SVGEGT. The CDR3 DNA reads as TGTGCCAGCAGTCGCCAGACAGGAAAGGTTAACACTGAAGCTTTCTTT. It specifies CASSRQTGKVNTEAFF.

This clonotype has more than one count but fewer than ten. The V and J genes are TRBV2 and TRBJ1-1, with D tentatively TRBD1 (5 bases). The germline V and J ends were trimmed by 4 bases and 8 bases, with 17 bases remaining between them. The CDR3 runs to 14 residues. CDR1 is SNHLY and CDR2 is FYNNEI in the germline V gene. CDR3 region: CASSGVQGRTEAFF. In DNA form, the CDR3 reads TGTGCCAGCAGTGGGGTTCAGGGCAGGACCGAAGCTTTCTTT.

Regarding this clonotype: Sequence at one end of the junction differs from germline and may be a read error. The chain uses TRBV25-1 and TRBJ2-5, with D possibly being TRBD1 or TRBD2 (5 bases each). Germline CDR1 is MGHDK and CDR2 is SYGVNS. CDR3 size: 14 residues. This CDR3 reads CASSESRDQEAQYF. In DNA, the CDR3 is TGTGCCAGCAGTGAAAGCAGGGACCAAGAGGCCCAGTACTTC.

This clonotype has only a few counts. The gene calls are TRBV10-2 and TRBJ1-2; D possibly corresponds to TRBD1 (5 bases). Germline V lookup: CDR1 WSHSY, CDR2 SAAADI. This CDR3 has 14 residues. V lost 3 bases and J lost 4, with 12 bases in between. The CDR3 region has the DNA TGCGCCAGCAGTGAATCAAGGGGCTCCTATGGCTACACCTTC. Translation: CASSESRGSYGYTF.